This paragraph covers one T cell receptor beta chain sequence. Its antigen remains undetermined. No clone much larger than this one lies a single base away; base qualities are absent. The data belong to a study of blood T cells in healthy people across ages (dated by TCRdb to 2013 to 2016). At the level of the whole study: Template switching captured roughly one uniquely barcoded TCR beta cDNA molecule per two T cells in model experiments. Age-related changes in TCR beta repertoire diversity were measured in the study by deep sequencing normalized with unique cDNA molecular identifiers. Donors were grouped into four age groups: young (average 16 years), middle-aged (under 40), aged (around 60) and long-lived (approximately 82). To avoid experimental bias, donors of different ages were randomly spread across the sequencing lanes. The study analyzed two additional independent replicas of 1 million unique cDNA reads from the same blood draw for two donors, one aged 18 to 30 and one aged 80 or older. Results and caveats for the whole study, not just this receptor: As age increased, observed TCR beta diversity per million T cells dropped in a roughly linear way, and a significant reduction was already evident by age 40. Conclusive comparison of naive and antigen-experienced compartments was prevented by the profiling of bulk unsorted PBMCs. Estimates of total diversity based on one million sequenced T cells were considered lower bounds and underestimates. A strong correlation was found between observed TCR beta diversity and the percentage of naive T cells measured by flow cytometry. Because donor CMV infection status was unknown, age-related changes in expanded clonotypes were potentially confounded. Compared with the aged group, the long-lived group had more naive CD4+ T cells, fewer expanded clones and increased TCR diversity, suggesting age selection.

The donors were 40 or so Caucasian individuals from Russia, aged roughly 6 to 100 years, who were systemically healthy. Each donor gave ten milliliters of peripheral blood, collected into EDTA-treated Vacutainer tubes. Ficoll-Paque density-gradient centrifugation was used to isolate PBMCs, with at least 6 million obtained per sample. Trizol reagent was used to extract total RNA from the PBMCs, yielding at least 6 micrograms per sample. Naive CD45RAhigh/CD27high T cell percentages were measured by flow cytometry on a PBMC aliquot from every donor. The library was generated by 5' RACE. These reads were obtained on an Illumina HiSeq 2500. A second PCR of 7 to 11 cycles was performed with a sample-barcoded 5' primer and a J-beta primer mix. A template-switch 5' adaptor carrying 12 random nucleotides introduced a unique molecular identifier onto each TCR beta cDNA molecule. Each sample yielded at least 3 million CDR3-containing paired-end reads. The Mint cDNA synthesis kit, primed by a TRBC-specific oligonucleotide, was used to synthesize first-strand cDNA from all RNA. All cDNA was treated with uracil-DNA glycosylase and then went through a first 18-cycle PCR with the universal primers M1SS and BC2_uni_R. The paper's processing steps were these. Each sample was normalized by randomly selecting 1 million high-quality reads, each carrying a distinct molecular identifier. Instead of being binned into consensus sequences, reads with shared molecular identifiers were discarded. MiTCR, with a Q25 quality threshold and the strictest error-elimination algorithm, was used for CDR3 identification, clonotype clustering and error correction. A nonparametric unseen species model using Euler transformation provided a lower-bound estimate of total TCR beta diversity. In-frame beta chains were kept once TCRdb had trimmed the public reads at Q25 with fastp and called clones with MiXCR. Each entry merges the rows of one CDR3 protein and shows their most common DNA and genes. These V and J calls originate from TCRdb's pipeline instead of the authors' own analysis. In this sample the table shows about 810,000 distinct CDR3 sequences, around 36% of which occur a single time. In total, the top ten clones hold about an eighth of the sample.

From the germline V gene, CDR1 is LGHNA and CDR2 is YSLEER. V is reduced by 0 bases and J by 2 bases, leaving a spacing of 10 bases between them. From the cysteine through the phenylalanine, the CDR3 covers 16 amino acids. CDR3 DNA only is kept here, 48 bases in frame from base 1. The chain is encoded by TRBV4-3 joined to TRBJ2-2, with the D gene not confidently named. The origin of this receptor is a man between 18 and 35 years old in good health. Sequenced input: blood. The nucleotides are TGCGCCAGCAGCCAAGACCTGGGCACCAACACCGGGGAGCTGTTTTTT. Its protein reads: CASSQDLGTNTGELFF.